A selection of T cell receptor beta chains follows, all from one sample in a study of T cells after yellow fever vaccination. Via MiXCR, TCRdb re-called the 5' RACE reads, giving one row per CDR3 protein. The sample includes roughly 330,000 distinct CDR3 sequences, roughly 4% seen only once; the top ten take roughly 26%. The specimen was PBMCs, collected 5 days after the yellow fever booster vaccination. The receptors were gathered from a man younger than 35 who received the YFV17D yellow fever vaccine. CDR3s include the opening cysteine and the closing phenylalanine or tryptophan. The order of the fields is CDR3 length, D gene, clone size, V gene, J gene, CDR3 protein, CDR3 DNA. D genes are given only for firm matches. Clone sizes are given selectively: once, few, many, or a class where the clone is expanded.

17	TRBD2	few	TRBV24-1	TRBJ2-3	CATSDLLDSGGPDTQYF	TGTGCCACCAGTGATTTGCTAGACAGCGGGGGACCAGATACGCAGTATTTT
15	-	many	TRBV12-3/TRBV12-4	TRBJ2-4	CASSFWGRGKNIQYF	TGTGCCAGCAGTTTTTGGGGGCGCGGCAAAAACATTCAGTACTTC
16	-	-	TRBV11-2	TRBJ2-5	CASSLISQGGGETQYF	TGTGCCAGCAGCTTAATATCCCAGGGAGGGGGAGAGACCCAGTACTTC
11	-	many	TRBV29-1	TRBJ1-2	CSVRRDYGYTF	TGCAGCGTTCGGCGGGATTATGGCTACACCTTC
13	TRBD1	-	TRBV24-1	TRBJ2-2	CATGQGSTGELFF	TGTGCCACGGGACAGGGGAGCACCGGGGAGCTGTTTTTT
15	-	few	TRBV7-2	TRBJ2-1	CASSLGALSYNEQFF	TGTGCCAGCAGCTTAGGTGCTTTGTCCTACAATGAGCAGTTCTTC
16	-	many	TRBV5-1	TRBJ2-4	CASSNTVGLAKNIQYF	TGCGCCAGCAGCAACACAGTGGGACTAGCCAAAAACATTCAGTACTTC
14	TRBD1	-	TRBV23-1	TRBJ1-1	CASSLGGNETEAFF	TGCGCCAGCAGTCTAGGGGGCAACGAGACTGAAGCTTTCTTT
14	-	few	TRBV20-1	TRBJ2-5	CSAKGSHPGETQYF	TGCAGTGCTAAGGGATCCCATCCTGGGGAGACCCAGTACTTC
15	-	many	TRBV6-1	TRBJ1-1	CASSEAGTVNTEAFF	TGTGCCAGCAGTGAAGCTGGGACGGTGAACACTGAAGCTTTCTTT
14	-	-	TRBV20-1	TRBJ2-3	CSALPGGGADTQYF	TGCAGTGCTCTCCCCGGGGGTGGGGCAGATACGCAGTATTTT
15	-	many	TRBV11-2	TRBJ2-3	CASRGLRVHTDTQYF	TGTGCCAGCAGGGGTCTCAGGGTCCACACAGATACGCAGTATTTT
15	TRBD1	few	TRBV5-4	TRBJ1-1	CASRPGQGAYTEAFF	TGTGCCAGCAGACCGGGACAGGGGGCCTACACTGAAGCTTTCTTT
14	-	-	TRBV3-1	TRBJ2-2	CASSPTASNGELFF	TGTGCCAGCAGTCCGACAGCAAGTAACGGGGAGCTGTTTTTT
15	-	few	TRBV20-1	TRBJ1-6	CSANRDSGENSPLHF	TGCAGTGCAAACCGGGACTCCGGGGAAAATTCACCCCTCCACTTT
16	-	few	TRBV5-5	TRBJ2-3	CASSFRGVQFTDTQYF	TGTGCCAGCAGCTTTCGGGGTGTGCAGTTCACAGATACGCAGTATTTT
15	-	-	TRBV5-1	TRBJ2-3	CASSLVVGEADTQYF	TGCGCCAGCAGCTTGGTGGTGGGAGAAGCAGATACGCAGTATTTT
16	-	many	TRBV9	TRBJ2-1	CASSVAGDPSYNEQFF	TGTGCCAGCAGCGTAGCGGGGGATCCCTCCTACAATGAGCAGTTCTTC
15	-	-	TRBV5-1	TRBJ1-1	CASSIYGQSNTEAFF	TGCGCCAGCAGCATATATGGACAGTCGAACACTGAAGCTTTCTTT
17	TRBD1	many	TRBV7-9	TRBJ1-4	CASSPRTGSQRREKLFF	TGTGCCAGCAGCCCTCGGACAGGGTCGCAGCGAAGGGAAAAACTGTTTTTT
15	-	few	TRBV7-2	TRBJ1-1	CASSLAQGRLGEAFF	TGTGCCAGCAGCTTAGCCCAGGGAAGGCTAGGTGAAGCTTTCTTT
14	TRBD2	many	TRBV11-3	TRBJ2-2	CASSGGLADGELFF	TGTGCCAGCAGCGGGGGACTAGCGGACGGGGAGCTGTTTTTT
15	TRBD1	few	TRBV12-3/TRBV12-4	TRBJ2-1	CASSFWTGARNEQFF	TGTGCCAGCAGTTTCTGGACAGGGGCAAGGAATGAGCAGTTCTTC
14	-	few	TRBV28	TRBJ2-7	CASSRLRQHYEQYF	TGTGCCAGCAGTAGGTTGAGACAGCACTACGAGCAGTACTTC
14	-	many	TRBV4-1	TRBJ1-1	CASSQPTGGTEAFF	TGCGCCAGCAGCCAACCGACGGGGGGCACTGAAGCTTTCTTT
15	-	few	TRBV12-3/TRBV12-4	TRBJ1-1	CASSLLGATNTEAFF	TGTGCCAGCAGTTTATTGGGAGCCACGAACACTGAAGCTTTCTTT
12	-	few	TRBV9	TRBJ1-6	CASSVAQSPLHF	TGTGCCAGCAGCGTAGCTCAGTCACCCCTCCACTTT
14	-	many	TRBV7-2	TRBJ1-1	CASSQAGGSAEAFF	TGTGCCAGCAGCCAGGCGGGGGGCAGCGCTGAAGCTTTCTTT
14	-	many	TRBV7-9	TRBJ2-7	CASSLQADNTEQYF	TGTGCCAGCAGCTTACAGGCCGATAATACGGAGCAGTACTTC
12	-	-	TRBV19	TRBJ1-5	CALRPGNQPQHF	TGTGCCCTACGGCCCGGCAATCAGCCCCAGCATTTT
14	-	-	TRBV7-2	TRBJ1-5	CASSSGLINQPQHF	TGTGCCAGCAGCTCCGGACTCATAAATCAGCCCCAGCATTTT
15	TRBD2	few	TRBV5-1	TRBJ2-3	CASSSRAGGPDTQYF	TGCGCCAGCAGCTCACGGGCGGGGGGCCCAGATACGCAGTATTTT
14	-	many	TRBV7-9	TRBJ1-5	CASSLGETHQPQHF	TGTGCCAGCAGCTTAGGGGAGACCCATCAGCCCCAGCATTTT
15	-	-	TRBV14	TRBJ1-6	CASSARREFGSPLHF	TGTGCCAGCAGCGCACGCAGGGAGTTTGGATCACCCCTCCACTTT
13	-	few	TRBV29-1	TRBJ1-1	CSVTGQTNTEAFF	TGCAGCGTAACGGGACAAACGAACACTGAAGCTTTCTTT
14	-	many	TRBV4-3	TRBJ2-5	CASSQVTGRETQYF	TGCGCCAGCAGCCAAGTTACAGGGCGGGAGACCCAGTACTTC
13	-	-	TRBV7-9	TRBJ1-2	CASSAERLYGYTF	TGTGCCAGCAGCGCGGAACGCCTCTATGGCTACACCTTC
16	-	few	TRBV5-6	TRBJ1-5	CASSSGPGRSNQPQHF	TGTGCCAGCAGTAGCGGACCTGGTAGAAGCAATCAGCCCCAGCATTTT
15	-	many	TRBV4-2	TRBJ1-3	CASSQDEGSGNTIYF	TGTGCCAGCAGCCAAGATGAGGGGTCTGGAAACACCATATATTTT
14	TRBD1	many	TRBV11-2	TRBJ1-1	CASSTTGANTEAFF	TGTGCCAGCAGCACGACAGGGGCGAACACTGAAGCTTTCTTT
13	-	few	TRBV18	TRBJ1-1	CASSPRSGFSAFF	TGTGCCAGCTCACCACGGAGTGGTTTTTCGGCTTTCTTT
17	TRBD1	few	TRBV7-2	TRBJ2-3	CASSSRFGDRGTDTQYF	TGTGCCAGCAGCTCCCGGTTCGGGGACAGGGGCACAGATACGCAGTATTTT
19	TRBD1	many	TRBV5-1	TRBJ2-2	CASSLGSILRTGDTGELFF	TGCGCCAGCAGCTTGGGGTCTATACTGCGGACAGGGGACACCGGGGAGCTGTTTTTT